Detailed here is one T cell receptor (beta chain). Germline CDR1 and CDR2: LNHDA and SQIVND (reference sequence). V lost 5 bases, J lost 7 bases, and 14 bases lay in between. The CDR3 runs to 13 residues. TCRdb's table, derived via immunoSEQ multiplex PCR, lists solely in-frame clones and lacks some. The repertoire includes over 60,000 clones, about nine tenths of them detected once, and 10% to 15% sits in the top ten. The data stem from a study of blood T cell repertoires in COVID-19. The receptor was isolated from a woman aged 55-70 years with acute or convalescent COVID-19. This rearrangement joins TRBV19 to TRBJ1-2; D call uncertain. The sequencing sample was made of peripheral blood. This CDR3 is CASSVGKAGGYTF. CDR3 bases: TGTGCCAGTAGTGTGGGCAAAGCGGGTGGCTACACCTTC.